These 14 T cell receptor beta chains were all obtained from the same sample, sequenced in a study of CD8 T cells in ankylosing spondylitis. Findings and caveats of the study: A motif in TCR beta, a set of roughly eight highly homologous variants, appeared characteristic of ankylosing spondylitis blood.

One entry per CDR3 protein results from TCRdb running MiXCR on the 5' RACE reads. Of about 220,000 distinct CDR3 sequences listed, about 7.3% were seen once; the top ten hold 13% to 15%. The antigens of these receptors remain unknown. The sequencing sample was made of blood, either unsorted or a sorted T cell fraction (not recorded which). Source of these receptors: a male donor with ankylosing spondylitis.

The gene calls are TRBV20-1 and TRBJ2-7, with a tentative D call TRBD2 (5 bases). The CDR3 has 14 residues. With 6 bases removed from V and 2 bases from J, the gap between germline ends came to 17 bases. In germline, CDR1 is DFQATT, CDR2 SNEGSKA (reference sequence). The CDR3 nucleotides are TGCAGTGCCTCCCGGGAACTGAGTACCTACGAGCAGTACTTC. This gives the protein CSASRELSTYEQYF.

This clonotype was seen a handful of times. The rearrangement joins TRBV11-2 to TRBJ1-4, with D perhaps TRBD1 (6 bases). The germline CDR1 and CDR2 sequences are SGHAT and FQNNGV. The CDR3 length is 15 residues. Trimming pared 7 bases from V and 0 bases from J, leaving 12 bases between. CDR3 region: CASTDSITTNEKLFF. CDR3 in DNA: TGTGCCAGCACGGACAGTATCACAACTAATGAAAAACTGTTTTTT. Full variable domain (remainder filled in from reference TRBV11-2 and TRBJ1-4): EAGVAQSPRYKIIEKRQSVAFWCNPISGHATLYWYQQILGQGPKLLIQFQNNGVVDDSQLPKDRFSAERLKGVDSTLKIQPAKLEDSAVYLCASTDSITTNEKLFFGSGTQLSVL.

This clonotype turned up a few times. DNA for the CDR3: TGTGCCAGCAGCTTAATTAACTATGGCTACACCTTC. Amino acids: CASSLINYGYTF. This chain connects TRBV7-9 to TRBJ1-2; D unresolved. Trimming shortened V by 2 bases and J by 1 base, and 2 bases separated the two germline ends. CDR3 length equals 12 residues. Germline V gives CDR1 SEHNR, CDR2 FQNEAQ (reference sequence).

V is TRBV7-9 and J is TRBJ1-1; no firm D call. This CDR3 is built from 11 residues. Germline values: CDR1 SEHNR, CDR2 FQNEAQ (reference sequence). Trimming left V 5 bases short and J 9 bases short, with 10 bases between. The DNA for the CDR3 is TGTGCCAGCAGCAAGGAGGTAAAAGCTTTCTTT. Its translation is CASSKEVKAFF.

This clonotype was observed many times. This chain uses TRBV28 with TRBJ2-3, with D possibly matching TRBD1 (7 bases). The germline V gene encodes CDR1 MDHEN and CDR2 SYDVKM. Trimming pared 4 bases from V and 4 bases from J, leaving 21 bases between. The CDR3 consists of 17 residues. The CDR3: CASSSRGALRSSDTQYF. The CDR3 DNA reads TGTGCCAGCAGTTCCAGGGGGGCCTTGAGGAGTTCAGATACGCAGTATTTT.

This clonotype was found many times. The V gene is TRBV25-1, the J gene TRBJ2-3; D unresolved. V was clipped by 4 bases and J by 6 bases, with 2 bases between them. The germline gives CDR1 MGHDK, CDR2 SYGVNS. This CDR3 contains 10 residues. CDR3 sequence (DNA): TGTGCCAGCAGTGCGGATACGCAGTATTTT. This gives the protein CASSADTQYF.

This clonotype was recorded many times. CDR3 amino acids: CASSVHRGNGNTIYF. Here the CDR3 DNA reads TGTGCCAGCAGCGTCCACAGGGGGAACGGAAACACCATATATTTT. The V and J genes are TRBV11-2 and TRBJ1-3; 8 positions match TRBD1. This CDR3 spans 15 amino acids. The germline V gene has CDR1 SGHAT and CDR2 FQNNGV. V trimming: 5 bases; J trimming: 4 bases; junction bases outside the gene matches: 7.

This sequence joins TRBV2 and TRBJ2-7; weak D call: TRBD2 (5 bases). The CDR3 totals 15 residues. The germline V gene encodes CDR1 SNHLY and CDR2 FYNNEI. V was clipped by 5 bases and J by 2 bases, with 16 bases between them. CDR3 region: CASSNPAGGAYEQYF. The CDR3 coding sequence is TGTGCCAGCAGTAACCCGGCGGGCGGAGCCTACGAGCAGTACTTC. Variable domain in full (rest from reference TRBV2 and TRBJ2-7): EPEVTQTPSHQVTQMGQEVILRCVPISNHLYFYWYRQILGQKVEFLVSFYNNEISEKSEIFDDQFSVERPDGSNFTLKIRSTKLEDSAMYFCASSNPAGGAYEQYFGPGTRLTVT.

The sample holds many counts of this clonotype. The CDR3 nucleotides read TGTGCCAGCAGCTCACTACGGGGTGGGGTAGATACGCAGTATTTT. This sequence encodes CASSSLRGGVDTQYF. The chain is built from TRBV11-2 and TRBJ2-3; D perhaps matches TRBD2 (5 bases). Trimming cost V 4 bases and J 5 bases, with 16 bases left between them. The CDR3 is 15 amino acids. CDR1 SGHAT and CDR2 FQNNGV come from the germline V gene.

This clonotype was detected ten times or more. The J gene is TRBJ1-6, the V gene TRBV30; no clear D gene. The CDR3 has 15 residues. Germline V lookup: CDR1 GTSNPN, CDR2 SVGIG (reference sequence). V lost 3 bases and J 8 bases, leaving 17 bases between the germline ends. The CDR3 coding sequence is TGTGCCTGGAGGGAGAACGGGATGAACGATTCACCCCTCCACTTT. Translation gives CAWRENGMNDSPLHF.

CDR3 nucleotide sequence: TGTGCCAGCAGCCTCCCAAGCGGGAGGGTGAACACCGGGGAGCTGTTTTTT. Amino acids: CASSLPSGRVNTGELFF. J is TRBJ2-2 and V is TRBV7-9; 10 bases are shared with TRBD2. V was clipped by 5 bases and J by 1 base; unmatched bases: 7. The CDR3 spans 17 residues. The V gene's germline CDR1 is SEHNR and CDR2 FQNEAQ (reference sequence).

Many counts were recorded for this clonotype. The chain links TRBV20-1 to TRBJ2-1; TRBD2 aligns across 9 bases. This CDR3 region has 14 residues. Germline lookup yields CDR1 DFQATT and CDR2 SNEGSKA (reference sequence). V shed 2 bases and J 7 bases; nucleotides not matched to a gene: 6. CDR3 in amino acids: CSARFSGRSNEQFF. CDR3 DNA sequence: TGCAGTGCTAGATTCAGCGGGAGGTCGAATGAGCAGTTCTTC.

The gene calls are TRBV4-3 and TRBJ2-2; D unresolved. The CDR3 covers 13 residues. CDR1 is LGHNA, CDR2 YSLEER, per germline. V was pared by 0 bases and J by 6 bases, with 5 bases between. The CDR3 spells CASSQDLPGELFF. In nucleotides, the CDR3 is TGCGCCAGCAGCCAAGACCTCCCCGGGGAGCTGTTTTTT.

This clonotype has ten or more counts. The J gene is TRBJ2-3, the V gene TRBV4-2; 9 nucleotides agree with TRBD2. Per germline, CDR1 LGHNA and CDR2 YNFKEQ. V gave up 3 bases and J gave up 2 bases; unmatched junction bases: 0. CDR3 length: 14 amino acids. CDR3 bases: TGTGCCAGCAGCCAGGGACTAGCCACAGATACGCAGTATTTT. As protein: CASSQGLATDTQYF.